This TCR beta chain was recovered during a study of CD8 T cells in ankylosing spondylitis. Whole-study results and caveats: What seemed typical of ankylosing spondylitis blood was a TCR beta motif built from fewer than ten highly homologous variants. Disease-associated clonotypes exhibited CD8+ identity and were relatively infrequent in peripheral blood. Reports say disease-linked clones showed up significantly more in matched ankylosing spondylitis synovial fluid.

Quantitative 5'-RACE with molecular barcodes generated TCR beta libraries. Each CDR3 protein is one row after TCRdb ran MiXCR on the 5' RACE reads. The table shows about 400,000 distinct CDR3 sequences, with more than 20% occurring only once. V shed 3 bases and J shed 3 bases, with 15 bases lying between them. CDR1 and CDR2 from the germline V gene are MNHEY and SMNVEV (reference sequence). The CDR3 contains 16 residues. Concerning this clonotype itself: Its antigen remains unidentified.

V usage is TRBV27 and J usage is TRBJ1-5; no firm D call. Sequencing was done on a sample of blood, either unsorted or a sorted T cell fraction (not recorded which). The source of this sequence is a male donor with ankylosing spondylitis. CDR3 in amino acids: CASSFNAGLTNQPQHF. In DNA, the CDR3 is TGTGCCAGCAGTTTTAATGCAGGCCTGACCAATCAGCCCCAGCATTTT.